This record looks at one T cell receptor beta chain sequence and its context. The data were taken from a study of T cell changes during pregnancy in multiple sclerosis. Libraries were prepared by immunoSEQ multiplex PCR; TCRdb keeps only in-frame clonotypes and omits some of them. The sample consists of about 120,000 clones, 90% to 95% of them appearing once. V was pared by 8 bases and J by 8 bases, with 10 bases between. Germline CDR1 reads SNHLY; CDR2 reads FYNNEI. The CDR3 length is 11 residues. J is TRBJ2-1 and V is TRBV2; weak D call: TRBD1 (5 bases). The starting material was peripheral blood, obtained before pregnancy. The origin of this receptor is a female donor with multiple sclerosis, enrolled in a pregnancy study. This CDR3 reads CASAPGYEQFF. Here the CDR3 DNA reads TGTGCCAGCGCCCCAGGGTATGAGCAGTTCTTC.